This T cell receptor (beta chain) appears in the sequencing data of a study of blood T cell repertoires in COVID-19. Whole-study context: Collection of acute and convalescent COVID-19 samples took place in the United States, Italy and Spain.

Study processing details: It was from reference gene primer amplification that nucleated cell counts were estimated. TCRdb's copy holds only in-frame clones and misses some; the assay was immunoSEQ multiplex PCR. V and J calls and clone size are as listed in that table; D and trimming were resolved from the DNA. The top ten hold 11% of the sample, which has around 320,000 clones, roughly 86% seen once. Deletions cut 2 bases from V and 7 bases from J, with 14 bases between. The CDR3 length is 14 residues. Germline V gives CDR1 KGHSH, CDR2 LQKENI. The sequenced material came from peripheral blood. This receptor was identified in a woman in her thirties with COVID-19, enrolled during active disease. The V and J genes are TRBV18 and TRBJ1-2; D uncertain. The CDR3 here is CASSPIGGLSGYTF. In DNA form, the CDR3 reads TGTGCCAGCTCACCAATCGGTGGGCTAAGTGGCTACACCTTC.